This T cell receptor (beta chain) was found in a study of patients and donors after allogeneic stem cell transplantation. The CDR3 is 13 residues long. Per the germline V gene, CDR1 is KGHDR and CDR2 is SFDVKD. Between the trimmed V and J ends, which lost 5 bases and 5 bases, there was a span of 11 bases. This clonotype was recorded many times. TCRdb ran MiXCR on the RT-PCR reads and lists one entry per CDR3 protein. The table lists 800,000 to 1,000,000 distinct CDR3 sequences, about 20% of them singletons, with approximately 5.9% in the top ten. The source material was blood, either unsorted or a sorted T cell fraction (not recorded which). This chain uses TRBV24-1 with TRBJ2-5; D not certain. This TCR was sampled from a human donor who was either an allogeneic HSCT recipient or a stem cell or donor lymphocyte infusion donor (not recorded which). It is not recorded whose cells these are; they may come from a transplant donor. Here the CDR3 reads CATSAPGGETQYF. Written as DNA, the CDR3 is TGTGCCACCAGTGCCCCGGGTGGGGAGACCCAGTACTTC.